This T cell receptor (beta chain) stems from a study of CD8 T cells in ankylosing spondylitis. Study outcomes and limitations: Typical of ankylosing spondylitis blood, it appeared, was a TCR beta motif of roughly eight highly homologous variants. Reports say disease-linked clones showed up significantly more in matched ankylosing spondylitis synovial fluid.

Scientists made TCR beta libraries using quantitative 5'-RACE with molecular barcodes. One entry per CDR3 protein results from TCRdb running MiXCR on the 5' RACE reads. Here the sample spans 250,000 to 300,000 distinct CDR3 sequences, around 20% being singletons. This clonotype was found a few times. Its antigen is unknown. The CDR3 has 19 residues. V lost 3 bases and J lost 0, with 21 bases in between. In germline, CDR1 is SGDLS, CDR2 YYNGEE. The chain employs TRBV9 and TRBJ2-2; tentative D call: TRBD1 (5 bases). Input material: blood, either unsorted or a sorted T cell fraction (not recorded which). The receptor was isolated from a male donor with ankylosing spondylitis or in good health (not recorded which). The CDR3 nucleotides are TGTGCCAGCAGCGGAGACATACAGCCAAGGGGCGCGAACACCGGGGAGCTGTTTTTT. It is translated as CASSGDIQPRGANTGELFF.